These T cell receptor beta chains were read from a single sample in a study of T cell responses to AZD1222 COVID-19 vaccine. Produced via immunoSEQ multiplex PCR; TCRdb's table is partial and in-frame only. Here the sample spans tens of thousands of clones, 75% to 95% being singletons. This sample comprised peripheral blood, obtained 28 days after the second AZD1222 dose. Every receptor here comes from an adult who received the AZD1222 COVID-19 vaccine. CDR3s include the opening cysteine and the closing phenylalanine or tryptophan. A D gene is named only where the DNA matches it firmly. Clone size is stated in some rows and not others, as once, few, many or a class when expanded.

j_call | d_call | cdr3_length | clone_size | v_call | cdr3_aa | cdr3_nt
TRBJ1-2 | - | 15 | - | TRBV28 | CASSPSDGDNYGYTF | TGTGCCAGCAGTCCCTCGGACGGAGATAACTATGGCTACACCTTC
TRBJ2-7 | - | 18 | - | TRBV27 | CASSFVSQGGLNPYEQYF | TGTGCCAGCAGTTTCGTTTCACAGGGAGGCCTAAATCCCTACGAGCAGTACTTC
TRBJ1-2 | - | 14 | - | TRBV19 | CASSISEGAVRYTF | TGTGCCAGTAGTATTAGCGAAGGAGCGGTCCGCTACACCTTC
TRBJ2-7 | - | 13 | - | TRBV11-2 | CASSLAGFYEQYF | TGTGCCAGCAGCTTAGCAGGGTTCTACGAGCAGTACTTC
TRBJ1-1 | - | 13 | - | TRBV4-3 | CASSQYRGTEAFF | TGCGCCAGCAGCCAGTACCGAGGGACTGAAGCTTTCTTT
TRBJ1-4 | - | 17 | once | TRBV7-6 | CASSLKSPPPLNEKLFF | TGTGCCAGCAGCTTAAAATCCCCCCCTCCCTTGAATGAAAAACTGTTTTTT
TRBJ1-5 | TRBD1 | 16 | once | TRBV6-5 | CASSYRDRGSNQPQHF | TGTGCCAGCAGTTACCGGGACAGGGGAAGCAATCAGCCCCAGCATTTT
TRBJ2-4 | TRBD1 | 16 | - | TRBV15 | CATSGGTGAVKNIQYF | TGTGCCACCAGCGGTGGGACAGGGGCTGTCAAAAACATTCAGTACTTC
TRBJ1-1 | TRBD1 | 15 | - | TRBV7-2 | CASSPDRGISTEAFF | TGTGCCAGCAGCCCTGACAGGGGTATAAGCACTGAAGCTTTCTTT
TRBJ1-2 | - | 14 | - | TRBV16 | CASSQSEVNYGYTF | TGTGCCAGCAGCCAATCGGAGGTTAACTATGGCTACACCTTC
TRBJ1-1 | TRBD1 | 15 | - | TRBV3-1/TRBV3-2 | CASSQRQGAGTEAFF | TGTGCCAGCAGCCAACGGCAGGGGGCTGGGACTGAAGCTTTCTTT
TRBJ1-2 | - | 18 | - | TRBV19 | CASSIDLESPIGTYGYTF | TGTGCCAGTAGTATTGACCTTGAGTCACCTATTGGGACTTATGGCTACACCTTC
TRBJ2-3 | - | 11 | - | TRBV6-2/TRBV6-3 | CASSYPDTQYF | TGTGCCAGCAGTTACCCAGATACGCAGTATTTT
TRBJ2-5 | - | 11 | - | TRBV7-2 | CASSARDPLYF | TGTGCCAGCAGCGCCCGGGACCCACTTTACTTC
TRBJ1-5 | TRBD1 | 15 | - | TRBV28 | CASRLPDRAFQPQHF | TGTGCCAGCAGACTTCCGGACAGGGCGTTTCAGCCCCAGCATTTT
TRBJ1-1 | - | 13 | - | TRBV19 | CASSPDGYTEAFF | TGTGCCAGTAGTCCGGACGGTTACACTGAAGCTTTCTTT
TRBJ1-1 | - | 14 | - | TRBV5-6 | CASSLSPAVPEAFF | TGTGCCAGCAGCTTGTCCCCCGCAGTCCCTGAAGCTTTCTTT
TRBJ1-1 | - | 12 | - | TRBV6-2/TRBV6-3 | CASSTAYTEAFF | TGTGCCAGCAGCACAGCGTACACTGAAGCTTTCTTT
TRBJ1-2 | TRBD1 | 15 | - | TRBV19 | CASRAWGTENYGYTF | TGTGCCAGTAGGGCGTGGGGGACAGAGAACTATGGCTACACCTTC
TRBJ1-6 | - | 13 | - | TRBV24-1 | CATSVGRGSPLHF | TGTGCCACCAGTGTTGGACGGGGGTCACCCCTCCACTTT